This T cell receptor beta chain was identified during a study of blood T cell repertoires in COVID-19. Study-wide context: PBMCs, B-cell-depleted T cells, or T cells were the source of the cDNA or gDNA that made up the material.

Germline trimming cut 6 bases from V and 4 bases from J; bases unmatched to any gene: 14. Germline lookup yields CDR1 LNHDA and CDR2 SQIVND (reference sequence). CDR3 length equals 17 residues. Method: immunoSEQ multiplex PCR; TCRdb's copy keeps in-frame clones and lacks some. The data hold under 150,000 clones, with less than 85% observed a single time. Material: peripheral blood. The chain combines TRBV19 with TRBJ2-3; 9 bases agree with TRBD1. This receptor was taken from a human donor in a cohort sampled during active COVID-19. CDR3 sequence (DNA): TGTGCCAGTAGGACCTCTACCGGGACAGGGAGGGCAGATACGCAGTATTTT. The encoded protein is CASRTSTGTGRADTQYF.